Listed here is a single TCR beta chain. Its target is unknown. Described treatment: some 19 received Ad26.COV2.S at low or high dose, single or two shots; a few received placebo; per-sample allocation not given. It was on day 63 after the first vaccine or placebo injection that samples were taken. The data were obtained in a study of Ad26.COV2.S vaccination and SARS-CoV-2 variants. For the study at large: Ad26.COV2.S arm of COV1001 included the donor. Study-wide results and caveats: Spike-specific TCR breadth in vaccine recipients exceeded that seen in placebo recipients.

V shed 5 bases and J 2 bases; nucleotides not matched to a gene: 14. Germline CDR1 reads MNHNY; CDR2 reads SVGAGI (reference sequence). The CDR3 has 19 residues. Profiling relied on immunoSEQ multiplex PCR, and the TCRdb table lists in-frame clones only, not all of them. The data hold some 290,000 clones, with roughly 86% observed a single time. Sequencing was performed on peripheral blood, taken in a trial of Ad26.COV2.S vaccine versus placebo. The receptor was isolated from a person between 18 and 65 years old who received the Ad26.COV2.S COVID-19 vaccine or a placebo. This chain links TRBV6-6 with TRBJ2-3; 12 positions agree with TRBD2. The CDR3 bases are TGTGCCAGCAGTCTCGAGCGGCCGACTAGCGGGGGATACACAGATACGCAGTATTTT. Its translation: CASSLERPTSGGYTDTQYF.